Listed below are T cell receptor beta chains from one sample, sequenced in a study of cytomegalovirus exposure and HLA in healthy donors. The method was immunoSEQ multiplex PCR; TCRdb's version includes in-frame clones alone and lacks a portion of them. The sample consists of over 95,000 clones, about 80% of them appearing once. The sample consisted of PBMCs. Receptor source: a human donor in good health. CDR3s include the opening cysteine and the closing phenylalanine or tryptophan. A D gene is named only where the DNA matches it firmly. Clone size is shown for a subset of rows, as once, few, many or a class of expanded clone.

>TRBJ2-2|-|TRBV6-5|TRBD1
TGTGCCAGCAGCTCGACAGGGGGCTTTTTGGGGGAGCTGTTTTTT
CASSSTGGFLGELFF
>TRBJ2-5|few|TRBV30|-
TGTGCCTCGGACGGGGTTGATGAGACCCAGTACTTC
CASDGVDETQYF
>TRBJ2-1|-|TRBV29-1|-
TGCAGCGTTGACAGCCCCGCAGGCCACTACAATGAGCAGTTCTTC
CSVDSPAGHYNEQFF
>TRBJ1-2|-|TRBV7-9|TRBD1
TGTGCCAGCAGCTTCCCGGGACAGGGGGCGTCTGGCTACACCTTC
CASSFPGQGASGYTF
>TRBJ1-2|-|TRBV6-5|-
TGTGCCAGCACCCCGGGTTTCTATGGCTACACCTTC
CASTPGFYGYTF
>TRBJ2-1|-|TRBV7-2|-
TGTGCCAGCAGCTTAATAGCGGTCAATGAGCAGTTCTTC
CASSLIAVNEQFF
>TRBJ2-1|-|TRBV12-5|TRBD1
TGTGCTAGTGGTTTAGGACAGGGGGCTATCAATGAGCAGTTCTTC
CASGLGQGAINEQFF
>TRBJ2-7|-|TRBV4-1|TRBD2
TGCGCCAGCAGCCAAGGACTAGCGAGCCACGAGCAGTACTTC
CASSQGLASHEQYF
>TRBJ2-7|-|TRBV28|-
TGTGCCAGCACCATTAGACCGGGGACCTACGAGCAGTACTTC
CASTIRPGTYEQYF
>TRBJ1-2|few|TRBV5-6|TRBD1
TGTGCCAGCAGCTTGGTACGGGGACAGGGAGGCTACACCTTC
CASSLVRGQGGYTF
>TRBJ1-1|once|TRBV5-1|TRBD1
TGCGCCAGCAGTTCAGGACAGGGGGCTATAGCTGAAGCTTTCTTT
CASSSGQGAIAEAFF
>TRBJ1-2|-|TRBV5-1|TRBD1
TGCGCCAGCAGACCGGACAGGGCCAAGAGCGTGTTACTTAAGAGGGATGGCTACACCTTC
CASRPDRAKSVLLKRDGYTF
>TRBJ2-1|few|TRBV5-1|-
TGCGCCAGCAGCTCGGAGAACAATCCCCCCTACAATGAGCAGTTCTTC
CASSSENNPPYNEQFF
>TRBJ2-3|-|TRBV6-1|TRBD2
TGTGCCAGCAACCGGGGGGGGGTGGCAGATACGCAGTATTTT
CASNRGGVADTQYF
>TRBJ1-5|-|TRBV11-1|-
TGTGCCAGCAGCTTAGTCAGTCAGCCCCAGCATTTT
CASSLVSQPQHF
>TRBJ1-1|-|TRBV27|TRBD1
TGTGCCAGCCTTGAACAGGGGCGGACTGAAGCTTTCTTT
CASLEQGRTEAFF
>TRBJ2-1|few|TRBV5-4|-
TGTGCCAGCAGCCCCGGGTCTAGCTCCTACAATGAGCAGTTCTTC
CASSPGSSSYNEQFF
>TRBJ2-7|few|TRBV7-2|-
TGTGCCAGCAGCTTAGCCCCCAGGTACGAGCAGTACTTC
CASSLAPRYEQYF
>TRBJ2-5|once|TRBV21-1|-
TGTGCCATCGAGACCGGGACACTACAAGAGACCCAGTACTTC
CAIETGTLQETQYF
>TRBJ2-7|-|TRBV27|-
TGTGCCAGCAGTTTGACTCGGCAATCCCACGAGCAGTACTTC
CASSLTRQSHEQYF
>TRBJ2-5|once|TRBV7-3|TRBD1
TGTGCCAGCAGCCCAGGGGTAGGAGACAGGGGGCGAGAGACCCAGTACTTC
CASSPGVGDRGRETQYF
>TRBJ2-3|-|TRBV6-1|TRBD2
TGTGCCAGCGATAAAAGGGAGGGAAAAGATACGCAGTATTTT
CASDKREGKDTQYF
>TRBJ1-2|-|TRBV4-3|-
TGCGCCAGCAGCCAAGATGAAGATACTGACTATGGCTACACCTTC
CASSQDEDTDYGYTF
>TRBJ1-2|-|TRBV7-2|-
TGTGCCAGCAGCCTCAGTGAGGGTAGATACGGCTACACCTTC
CASSLSEGRYGYTF
>TRBJ1-4|-|TRBV2|-
TGTGCCAGCATCAGCGTGACCGGGGGTAATGAAAAACTGTTTTTT
CASISVTGGNEKLFF
>TRBJ2-2|-|TRBV7-6|TRBD2
TGTGCCAGCAGCCGGACTAGCGGGGTCACCGGGGAGCTGTTTTTT
CASSRTSGVTGELFF
>TRBJ1-6|-|TRBV7-2|-
TGTGCCAGCAGCCGACATAACAGGGTTTCACCCCTCCACTTT
CASSRHNRVSPLHF
>TRBJ1-4|-|TRBV28|TRBD1
TGTGCCAGCAGTTTATCGGGAGGGGGCGAGGGTGAAAAACTGTTTTTT
CASSLSGGGEGEKLFF
>TRBJ2-3|-|TRBV5-4|TRBD2
TGTGCCAGCAGCTTAGCGGGGGGGCAATCAGATACGCAGTATTTT
CASSLAGGQSDTQYF
>TRBJ2-2|once|TRBV5-1|-
TGCGCCAGCAGCTCCTCGGGGGGGGAGCTGTTTTTT
CASSSSGGELFF
>TRBJ2-4|-|TRBV7-2|TRBD1
TGTGCCAGCAGCACAGGGGCCGGAAACATTCAGTACTTC
CASSTGAGNIQYF
>TRBJ2-1|few|TRBV5-6|-
TGTGCCAGCAGCTTGTTGGGCAGGGACAATGAGCAGTTCTTC
CASSLLGRDNEQFF
>TRBJ2-3|-|TRBV27|TRBD2
TGTGCCAGCAGCCCGATACTAGCGGGGGGTACAGATACGCAGTATTTT
CASSPILAGGTDTQYF
>TRBJ2-3|-|TRBV27|-
TGTGCCAGCAGTCCCCTAGGGGGGGGGCAGTATTTT
CASSPLGGGQYF
>TRBJ2-5|-|TRBV9|TRBD2
TGTGCCAGCAGCGGTAGCGGGAGAGTAGAGACCCAGTACTTC
CASSGSGRVETQYF
>TRBJ2-7|-|TRBV11-2|-
TGTGCCAGCAGACAGGGAGGGCAGGGCTACGAGCAGTACTTC
CASRQGGQGYEQYF
>TRBJ2-5|-|TRBV19|-
TGTGCCAGTAGTTTCCCGGGAGAGACCCAGTACTTC
CASSFPGETQYF
>TRBJ2-7|-|TRBV5-6|-
TGTGCCAGCAGCTCGGGACTTTCTCTCTACGAGCAGTACTTC
CASSSGLSLYEQYF
>TRBJ1-1|-|TRBV4-2|-
TGTGCCAGCAGCACACAGGGCATGAACACTGAAGCTTTCTTT
CASSTQGMNTEAFF
>TRBJ1-2|-|TRBV7-3|TRBD1
TGTGCCAGCAGCTCCCCGCGGACAGGGGATGGCTACACCTTC
CASSSPRTGDGYTF
>TRBJ2-6|-|TRBV7-2|-
TGTGCCAGCAGCTTATTGGTGGGGGCGCGCTCTGGGGCCAACGTCCTGACTTTC
CASSLLVGARSGANVLTF
>TRBJ1-5|-|TRBV27|TRBD1
TGTGCCAGCAGTCCGAACAGGGGCCCCCAGCATTTT
CASSPNRGPQHF
>TRBJ1-5|once|TRBV9|TRBD1
TGTGCCAGCAGCCGGGACAGGGGGTCGCCCCAGCATTTT
CASSRDRGSPQHF
>TRBJ2-7|-|TRBV28|-
TGTGCCAGCAGTTTAGTAAGCGGCGAGCAGTACTTC
CASSLVSGEQYF
>TRBJ2-1|-|TRBV30|-
TGTGCCTGGGAAACAGGCAGCTCCTACAATGAGCAGTTCTTC
CAWETGSSYNEQFF
>TRBJ2-7|-|TRBV27|TRBD2
TGTGCCAGCAGTTTGAGCGGGGCTAGCGGGAGTGAGCAGTACTTC
CASSLSGASGSEQYF
>TRBJ2-7|-|TRBV30|TRBD1
TGTGCCTGGGAGGCCCTCCGGGACAGGGGCTACGAGCAGTACTTC
CAWEALRDRGYEQYF